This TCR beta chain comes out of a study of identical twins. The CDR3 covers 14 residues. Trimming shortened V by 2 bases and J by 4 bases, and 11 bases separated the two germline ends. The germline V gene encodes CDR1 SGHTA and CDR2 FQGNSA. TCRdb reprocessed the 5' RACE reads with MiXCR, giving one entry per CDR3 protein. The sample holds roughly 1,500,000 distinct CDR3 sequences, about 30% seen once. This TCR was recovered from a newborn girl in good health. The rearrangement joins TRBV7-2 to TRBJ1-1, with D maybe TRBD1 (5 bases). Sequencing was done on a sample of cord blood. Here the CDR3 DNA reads TGTGCCAGCAGCTTACACCGCAGGGCCACTGAAGCTTTCTTT. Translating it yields CASSLHRRATEAFF.